This entry lists 11 T cell receptor beta chains sequenced from one sample in a study of blood T cell repertoires in COVID-19. TCRdb's copy holds only in-frame clones and misses some; the assay was immunoSEQ multiplex PCR. The repertoire includes roughly 520,000 clones, around 87% of them detected once, and roughly 1.9% sits in the top ten. The sample taken for sequencing was PBMCs or T cells enriched from blood (not recorded which). These receptors all stem from a woman aged 40 to 50 who had recovered from COVID-19.

The chain combines TRBV7-9 with TRBJ1-1; D not certain. This CDR3 contains 15 residues. From germline, CDR1 is SEHNR and CDR2 FQNEAQ (reference sequence). V lost 4 bases and J lost 1, with 13 bases in between. In nucleotides, the CDR3 is TGTGCCAGCAGCTCGCTACGTGACTCGAACACTGAAGCTTTCTTT. Protein product: CASSSLRDSNTEAFF.

This chain links TRBV7-6 with TRBJ1-5; 7 bases are a match to TRBD1. CDR3 length equals 14 residues. Germline assignment: CDR1 SGHVS and CDR2 FNYEAQ. Trimming took 3 bases from V and 6 from J; bases not matched to a gene: 5. CDR3: CASSFTGVGQPQHF. As DNA, the CDR3 is TGTGCCAGCAGCTTTACAGGGGTGGGTCAGCCCCAGCATTTT.

This chain joins TRBV11-3 and TRBJ2-7, with D possibly TRBD2 on 5 matching bases. V lost 4 bases and J 2 bases, leaving 9 bases between the germline ends. The CDR3 consists of 13 residues. CDR1 is SGHNT and CDR2 is YENEEA in the germline V gene. The CDR3 loop reads CASSYGETYEQYF. As DNA, the CDR3 is TGTGCCAGCAGCTATGGGGAGACCTACGAGCAGTACTTC.

This clone has a single count. This chain uses TRBV20-1 with TRBJ1-1, with TRBD1 matching over 7 bases. The CDR3 runs to 11 residues. The V and J ends lost 6 bases and 8 bases, in that order; junction bases with no gene match: 6. Germline loops: CDR1 DFQATT, CDR2 SNEGSKA (reference sequence). The CDR3 here is CSAHSDREAFF. The DNA for the CDR3 is TGCAGTGCCCACTCGGACAGGGAAGCTTTCTTT.

The chain is built from TRBV14 and TRBJ1-2; D is perhaps TRBD1 (6 bases). Germline V lookup: CDR1 SGHDN, CDR2 FVKESK. Trimming removed 6 bases from V and 5 bases from J, with 22 bases in between. The CDR3 has 16 residues. Here the CDR3 reads CASSSLHGQSFYGYTF. CDR3 bases: TGTGCCAGCAGTTCCCTCCACGGACAGAGTTTTTATGGCTACACCTTC.

This chain joins TRBV12-5 and TRBJ2-3; D is uncertain. Germline assignment: CDR1 LGHNT and CDR2 FRNRAP. There are 16 residues in the CDR3. V was clipped by 1 base and J by 4 bases, with 15 bases between them. The DNA of the CDR3 is TGTGCTAGTGGTTTGGGGGCCTATGGCTTAGCAGATACGCAGTATTTT. Amino acid sequence: CASGLGAYGLADTQYF.

The CDR3 is CAWDTMNTEAFF. The CDR3, as DNA: TGTGCCTGGGACACAATGAACACTGAAGCTTTCTTT. The J gene is TRBJ1-1, the V gene TRBV30; D call uncertain. This CDR3 has 12 amino acids. With 5 bases removed from V and 0 bases from J, the gap between germline ends came to 7 bases. Germline V gives CDR1 GTSNPN, CDR2 SVGIG (reference sequence).

The chain links TRBV14 to TRBJ1-2, with D perhaps TRBD1 (6 bases). Germline V gene lookup returns CDR1 SGHDN and CDR2 FVKESK. V was shortened by 4 bases and J by 4 bases, with 13 bases between the two germline ends. The CDR3 has 14 amino acids. Here the CDR3 DNA reads TGTGCCAGCAGCCCCCCGGGCAGGGGCTATGGCTACACCTTC. Amino acid sequence: CASSPPGRGYGYTF.

V gene TRBV3-1 (or the pseudogene TRBV3-2) combines with J gene TRBJ2-7; a weak D match, TRBD2 (7 bases). This CDR3 is 14 amino acids long. Germline CDR1 is LGHDT and CDR2 is YNNKEL (reference sequence). Trimming left V 5 bases short and J 3 bases short, with 14 bases between. The CDR3 reads CASSRGGSRYEQYF. In DNA, the CDR3 is TGTGCCAGCAGCAGGGGGGGGTCTCGCTACGAGCAGTACTTC.

This sequence joins TRBV4-2 and TRBJ2-3; 11 bases fit TRBD2. The V gene's germline CDR1 is LGHNA and CDR2 YNFKEQ. The V gene end was trimmed by 4 bases and the J gene end by 0 bases; junction bases not matched to a gene: 0. The CDR3 runs to 15 residues. Written as DNA, the CDR3 is TGTGCCAGCAGCCGACTAGCGGGGAGCACAGATACGCAGTATTTT. Amino acid sequence: CASSRLAGSTDTQYF.

The rearrangement joins TRBV19 to TRBJ1-5; possible D gene TRBD1, 6 bases. Per germline, CDR1 LNHDA and CDR2 SQIVND (reference sequence). Trimming took off 7 bases at V and 7 bases at J, with 11 bases between the two ends. The CDR3 runs to 12 residues. Here the CDR3 reads CASNGRGQPQHF. The DNA of the CDR3 is TGTGCCAGTAATGGAAGGGGGCAGCCCCAGCATTTT.